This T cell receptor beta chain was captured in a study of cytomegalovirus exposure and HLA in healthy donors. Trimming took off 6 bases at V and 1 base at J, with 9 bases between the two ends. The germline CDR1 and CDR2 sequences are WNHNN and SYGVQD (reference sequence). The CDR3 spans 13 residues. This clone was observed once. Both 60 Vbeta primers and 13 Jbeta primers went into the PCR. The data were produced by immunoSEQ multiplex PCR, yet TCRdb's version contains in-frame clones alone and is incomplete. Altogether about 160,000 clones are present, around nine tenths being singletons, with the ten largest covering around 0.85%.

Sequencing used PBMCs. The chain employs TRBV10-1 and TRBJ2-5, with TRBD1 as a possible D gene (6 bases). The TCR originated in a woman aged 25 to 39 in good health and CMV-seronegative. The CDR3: CASSGQTQETQYF. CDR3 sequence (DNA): TGCGCCAGCAGCGGACAGACCCAAGAGACCCAGTACTTC.